A selection of T cell receptor beta chains follows, all from one sample in a study of regulatory T cells in long-lasting Graves disease. MiXCR, run by TCRdb on the multiplex PCR reads, gives a single entry per CDR3 protein. The sample contains 350,000 to 450,000 distinct CDR3 sequences, approximately 12% of which appear only once. The data were also submitted as part of a second study, on T cells in Graves' hyperthyroidism and ophthalmopathy.

This material consisted of peripheral blood mononuclear cells (PBMCs), taken at new diagnosis, from a patient treated with antithyroid drugs. Receptor source: a woman between 18 and 30 years old with Graves disease. The CDR3 runs from the conserved cysteine through the conserved F or W. Each record gives: J gene, D gene, clone size, V gene, CDR3 DNA, CDR3 protein. D genes are given only for firm matches. Not all rows give a size; the values are once, few, many and, for expanded clones, a class.

>TRBJ2-1|TRBD1|few|TRBV7-3
TGTGCCAGCAGCTTTCGGACAGGGGGTAAAAATGAGCAGTTCTTC
CASSFRTGGKNEQFF
>TRBJ1-2|-|many|TRBV6-2/TRBV6-3
TGTGCCAGCAGTTCCGGGCCCTCACCCTTGATGTATGGCTACACCTTC
CASSSGPSPLMYGYTF
>TRBJ2-1|TRBD2|-|TRBV7-9
TGTGCCAGCAGCGGGCGGGAGAATATGAACAATGAGCAGTTCTTC
CASSGRENMNNEQFF
>TRBJ2-3|TRBD1|few|TRBV7-2
TGTGCCAGCAGCTCGAGTTACTACAGGGGGAGTAGAGATACGCAGTATTTT
CASSSSYYRGSRDTQYF
>TRBJ2-2|TRBD2|many|TRBV2
TGTGCCAGCAGTGACCTAGCGGGGTGGGAGCTGTTTTTT
CASSDLAGWELFF
>TRBJ1-2|-|many|TRBV6-9
TGTGCCAGCAGTTACTCGAATCGGCCCAGGGCCAGGCCGGGCTACACCTTC
CASSYSNRPRARPGYTF
>TRBJ1-5|-|few|TRBV19
TGTGCCAGTAGTATAAGGCCTAATCAGCCCCAGCATTTT
CASSIRPNQPQHF
>TRBJ2-3|-|few|TRBV3-1
TGTGCCAGCAGCCGCTGGGACTCTAGCACAGATACGCAGTATTTT
CASSRWDSSTDTQYF
>TRBJ1-2|-|many|TRBV2
TGTGCCAGCATCTCGGGGTCGGGCTATGGCTACACCTTC
CASISGSGYGYTF
>TRBJ2-5|TRBD1|few|TRBV6-1
TGTGCCAGCAGTACAGGGGGCGCATTTGATGAGACCCAGTACTTC
CASSTGGAFDETQYF
>TRBJ1-2|-|many|TRBV11-2
TGTGCCAGCAGCTTAGTGGAGTCGGATGGCTACACCTTC
CASSLVESDGYTF
>TRBJ2-1|TRBD2|many|TRBV7-2
TGTGCCAGCAGCCCTGGAACTAGCGAGCACAATGAGCAGTTCTTC
CASSPGTSEHNEQFF
>TRBJ1-2|-|many|TRBV12-3/TRBV12-4
TGTGCCAGCAGTCGGACCGGGACCCCATCCCTCCATGGCTACACCTTC
CASSRTGTPSLHGYTF
>TRBJ1-2|-|many|TRBV18
TGTGCCAGCTCACCCAGAGGCGACGGAACTAACTATGGCTACACCTTC
CASSPRGDGTNYGYTF
>TRBJ2-7|TRBD2|many|TRBV6-1
TGTGCCAGCAGTAAACCGGGACTAGCCTACGAGCAGTACTTC
CASSKPGLAYEQYF
>TRBJ2-5|-|-|TRBV25-1
TGTGCCTGCAGTGGGGAGACCCAGTACTTC
CACSGETQYF
>TRBJ1-1|-|many|TRBV18
TGTGCCAGCTCAGGCAAACAGGAGAACACTGAAGCTTTCTTT
CASSGKQENTEAFF
>TRBJ2-1|TRBD2|few|TRBV6-4
TGTGCCAGCAGTGACTCGGCTAGCGGGAGGAATGAGCAGTTCTTC
CASSDSASGRNEQFF
>TRBJ2-1|-|-|TRBV7-6
TGTGCCAGCAGTCCCCCCGGGCTAATCGCCTACAATGAGCAGTTCTTC
CASSPPGLIAYNEQFF
>TRBJ2-4|TRBD2|many|TRBV7-2
TGTGCCAGCAGGGGGAGCGGGGGGGCCCCCCGGAACATTCAGTACTTC
CASRGSGGAPRNIQYF
>TRBJ2-7|TRBD2|many|TRBV27
TGTGCCAGCGCACTTAGCGGGATAAGGTACGAGCAGTACTTC
CASALSGIRYEQYF
>TRBJ2-3|-|many|TRBV20-1
TGCAGTGCTAGTGGTGATGGGGGGCGCACAGATACGCAGTATTTT
CSASGDGGRTDTQYF
>TRBJ2-5|-|many|TRBV7-9
TGTGCCAGCAACCCAGGGACTGCCAAGATAGAGACCCAGTACTTC
CASNPGTAKIETQYF
>TRBJ1-6|TRBD1|many|TRBV9
TGTGCCAGCAGCGTGGACAGGGGAAATTCACCCCTCCACTTT
CASSVDRGNSPLHF
>TRBJ2-1|-|many|TRBV12-3/TRBV12-4
TGTGCCAGCAGTTTAGCGGGACTTGCCTTCTACAATGAGCAGTTCTTC
CASSLAGLAFYNEQFF
>TRBJ1-2|-|many|TRBV27
TGTGCCAGTCGAAGAAGGGGCGATGGCTACACCTTC
CASRRRGDGYTF
>TRBJ2-7|TRBD2|many|TRBV6-1
TGTGCCAGCAGTGCAGGGGGCAGGACTAGCGGGAGATCGAACGAGCAGTACTTC
CASSAGGRTSGRSNEQYF
>TRBJ2-5|-|many|TRBV6-1
TGTGCCAGCAGAACACCTCAATGGGGCTGGAAAAGAGAGACCCAGTACTTC
CASRTPQWGWKRETQYF
>TRBJ1-5|-|few|TRBV12-3/TRBV12-4
TGTGCCAGCAGTTTATGGGATTCGGGTCAGCCCCAGCATTTT
CASSLWDSGQPQHF
>TRBJ2-7|TRBD1|-|TRBV9
TGTGCCAGCAGCCCCTCGGACAGGGCGTCTTACGAGCAGTACTTC
CASSPSDRASYEQYF
>TRBJ2-7|-|many|TRBV30
TGTGCCTGGAGTGTACTATCCCTCGCCTCTCTCTACGAGCAGTACTTC
CAWSVLSLASLYEQYF
>TRBJ2-5|TRBD2|-|TRBV4-3
TGCGCCAGCTCACGGACTAGCACAGAGACCCAGTACTTC
CASSRTSTETQYF
>TRBJ2-7|-|many|TRBV13
TGTGCCAGCAGCATCACCGGGAGCTCCTACGAGCAGTACTTC
CASSITGSSYEQYF
>TRBJ2-5|TRBD2|many|TRBV12-3/TRBV12-4
TGTGCCAGCAGGACTTTAGCGGGAGGGGAGACCCAGTACTTC
CASRTLAGGETQYF
>TRBJ2-7|-|many|TRBV20-1
TGCAGTGCTAGAGCTGCGGACACCTTTGTGCAGTACTTC
CSARAADTFVQYF
>TRBJ2-1|TRBD2|many|TRBV18
TGTGCCAGCTCACCACAGGCGGGAGGTCTATACAATGAGCAGTTCTTC
CASSPQAGGLYNEQFF